This entry lists 8 T cell receptor beta chains sequenced from one sample in a study of shared clonotypes between healthy human individuals. Profiled with immunoSEQ multiplex PCR; TCRdb holds only in-frame clones, not every one. The sample lists 2.3 million or so clones, 90% to 95% occurring once. The sample consisted of naive CD4+ T cells from PBMCs. The subset denotes: CD45RA+ positively selected. The receptors were sampled from a man younger than 30 in good health. Some clones in this sample may be carry-over from other donors' samples.

This chain uses TRBV6-6 with TRBJ2-3; 8 nucleotides match TRBD2. Germline CDR1 reads MNHNY; CDR2 reads SVGAGI (reference sequence). With V trimmed by 6 bases and J by 6 bases, 14 bases remained unmatched. The CDR3 totals 16 residues. The CDR3 DNA sequence: TGTGCCAGCAGACGTGCGTCGGGACTAGTGAATGATACGCAGTATTTT. Translating gives CASRRASGLVNDTQYF.

V and J are TRBV7-8 and TRBJ1-4; the D gene is possibly TRBD1 (6 bases). The germline V gene has CDR1 SGHVS and CDR2 FQNEAQ. CDR3 length equals 18 residues. With 0 bases removed from V and 5 bases from J, the gap between germline ends came to 19 bases. CDR3: CASSLALIGGGMNEKLFF. The DNA for the CDR3 is TGTGCCAGCAGCTTAGCCTTAATAGGGGGGGGCATGAATGAAAAACTGTTTTTT.

DNA for the CDR3: TGTGCCAGCAGCCACCGGGACCAGAGCACAGATACGCAGTATTTT. Translated, it gives CASSHRDQSTDTQYF. The chain carries TRBV7-8 and TRBJ2-3, with D tentatively TRBD1 or TRBD2 (5 bases each). V was clipped by 5 bases and J by 0 bases, with 12 bases between them. The CDR3 has 15 residues. CDR1 and CDR2 from the germline V gene are SGHVS and FQNEAQ. The whole variable domain, filled in from reference TRBV7-8 and TRBJ2-3, reads GAGVSQSPRYKVAKRGQDVALRCDPISGHVSLFWYQQALGQGPEFLTYFQNEAQLDKSGLPSDRFFAERPEGSVSTLKIQRTQQEDSAVYLCASSHRDQSTDTQYFGPGTRLTVL.

J is TRBJ1-1 and V is TRBV5-1, with D perhaps TRBD1 (6 bases). Trimming cost V 4 bases and J 6 bases, with 16 bases left between them. This CDR3 region has 14 residues. Germline CDR1 is SGHRS and CDR2 is YFSETQ. CDR3 sequence (DNA): TGCGCCAGCAGCCTGAGGAGGGGGGTGGCTGAAGCTTTCTTT. Translating gives CASSLRRGVAEAFF. The entire variable domain, with the rest obtained from reference TRBV5-1 and TRBJ1-1, is as follows: KAGVTQTPRYLIKTRGQQVTLSCSPISGHRSVSWYQQTPGQGLQFLFEYFSETQRNKGNFPGRFSGRQFSNSRSEMNVSTLELGDSALYLCASSLRRGVAEAFFGQGTRLTVV.

The V and J genes are TRBV5-1 and TRBJ2-7; 11 bases align to TRBD2. Trimming cost V 0 bases and J 5 bases; bases outside gene matches: 4. CDR3 size: 15 residues. The germline V gene has CDR1 SGHRS and CDR2 YFSETQ. In DNA form, the CDR3 reads TGCGCCAGCAGCTTGGTAACTAGCGGGAGTCACGAGCAGTACTTC. Its protein is CASSLVTSGSHEQYF.

The rearrangement links TRBV7-2 to TRBJ2-2, with D possibly matching TRBD2 (5 bases). There are 16 residues in the CDR3. V was clipped by 1 base and J by 4 bases, with 13 bases between them. Per the germline V gene, CDR1 is SGHTA and CDR2 is FQGNSA. CDR3 sequence: CASSLVRGMATGELFF. DNA of the CDR3: TGTGCCAGCAGCTTAGTCAGAGGGATGGCCACCGGGGAGCTGTTTTTT.

The chain has TRBV28 and TRBJ2-7; tentative D call: TRBD1 (6 bases). Germline lookup yields CDR1 MDHEN and CDR2 SYDVKM. The germline V and J ends were trimmed by 1 base and 3 bases, with 25 bases remaining between them. This CDR3 is built from 19 residues. The CDR3 DNA sequence: TGTGCCAGCAGTTTATCACTTTTTATAGGGCAGGCCAGGGGCTACGAGCAGTACTTC. Its translation: CASSLSLFIGQARGYEQYF.

The chain uses TRBV10-3 and TRBJ2-3; perhaps TRBD2 as D (5 bases). There are 13 residues in the CDR3. V was trimmed by 7 bases and J by 5 bases, leaving 13 bases between them. CDR1 ENHRY and CDR2 SYGVKD come from the germline V gene. The CDR3: CAITGGPGDTQYF. CDR3 DNA sequence: TGTGCCATCACAGGAGGTCCAGGAGATACGCAGTATTTT.